Listed here are 5 T cell receptor beta chains from one sample, sequenced in a study of neoadjuvant anti-PD-1 for oral cavity cancer. Profiled with immunoSEQ multiplex PCR; TCRdb holds only in-frame clones, not every one. The sample shows about 15,000 clones, approximately 71% of them seen only once. Source: PBMCs, taken before nivolumab (anti-PD-1) treatment. These receptor sequences come from a person between 40 and 85 years old with oral cavity squamous cell carcinoma.

This chain connects TRBV27 to TRBJ2-7; a weak D match, TRBD1 (6 bases). This CDR3 contains 14 residues. Trimming left V 6 bases short and J 0 bases short, with 12 bases between. Germline CDR1 MNHEY, CDR2 SMNVEV (reference sequence). The CDR3 loop reads CASRGQSSSYEQYF. CDR3 DNA: TGTGCCAGCAGAGGACAGTCGAGCTCCTACGAGCAGTACTTC.

The V and J genes are TRBV30 and TRBJ1-1; tentatively, D is TRBD1 (6 bases). Between the trimmed V and J ends, which lost 7 bases and 0 bases, there was a span of 12 bases. The CDR3 runs to 13 residues. From germline, CDR1 is GTSNPN and CDR2 SVGIG (reference sequence). The CDR3 is CAYERDMNTEAFF. The CDR3, as DNA: TGTGCCTACGAGCGGGACATGAACACTGAAGCTTTCTTT.

V gene TRBV10-3 combines with J gene TRBJ1-5; no clear D gene. Germline V gene lookup returns CDR1 ENHRY and CDR2 SYGVKD. This CDR3 is 15 amino acids long. V lost 0 bases, J lost 1 base, and 7 bases lay in between. Here the CDR3 reads CAISESGGSNQPQHF. The CDR3 DNA is TGTGCCATCAGTGAGTCAGGAGGGAGCAATCAGCCCCAGCATTTT.

This rearrangement joins TRBV5-4 to TRBJ1-5; 9 bases are a match to TRBD1. Looked up from germline, CDR1 is SGHNT and CDR2 is YYREEE (reference sequence). Germline trimming cut 0 bases from V and 9 bases from J; bases unmatched to any gene: 1. CDR3 length equals 13 residues. CDR3 protein: CASSLAGQGPQHF. For the CDR3, the DNA is TGTGCCAGCAGCTTGGCGGGACAGGGGCCCCAGCATTTT.

V and J are TRBV27 and TRBJ1-4, with D possibly matching TRBD1 (6 bases). The CDR3 runs 14 residues. CDR1 is MNHEY and CDR2 is SMNVEV in the germline V gene (reference sequence). The germline V and J ends were trimmed by 6 bases and 8 bases, with 16 bases remaining between them. The CDR3 nucleotides read TGTGCCAGCAGGACACAGGGCTTGGGCGAAAAACTGTTTTTT. It is translated as CASRTQGLGEKLFF.